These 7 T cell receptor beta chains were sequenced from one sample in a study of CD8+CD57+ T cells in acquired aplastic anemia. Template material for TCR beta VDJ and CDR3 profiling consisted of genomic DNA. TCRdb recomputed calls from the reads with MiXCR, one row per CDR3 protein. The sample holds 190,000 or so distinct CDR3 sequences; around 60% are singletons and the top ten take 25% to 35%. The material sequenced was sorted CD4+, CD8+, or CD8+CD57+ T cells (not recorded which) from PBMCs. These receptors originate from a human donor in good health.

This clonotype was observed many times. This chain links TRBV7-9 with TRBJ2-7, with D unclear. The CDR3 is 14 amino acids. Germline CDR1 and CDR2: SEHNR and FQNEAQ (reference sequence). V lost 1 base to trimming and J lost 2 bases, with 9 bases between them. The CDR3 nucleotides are TGTGCCAGCAGCTTAGGGCAGGCGGCCTACGAGCAGTACTTC. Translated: CASSLGQAAYEQYF.

For the CDR3, the DNA is TGTGCCAGCAGTTTAGAGGTTGTCCAGTACTTC. Its protein product is CASSLEVVQYF. V and J are TRBV12-3 or TRBV12-4 and TRBJ2-5; D is undetermined. Trimming removed 1 base at V and 10 bases at J, with 7 bases between. The length of the CDR3 is 11 residues.

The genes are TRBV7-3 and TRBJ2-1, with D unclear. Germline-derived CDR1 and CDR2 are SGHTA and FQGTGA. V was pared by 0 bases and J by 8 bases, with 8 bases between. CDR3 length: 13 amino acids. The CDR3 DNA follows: TGTGCCAGCAGCTTAACGGCTTTCGATGAGCAGTTCTTC. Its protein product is CASSLTAFDEQFF.

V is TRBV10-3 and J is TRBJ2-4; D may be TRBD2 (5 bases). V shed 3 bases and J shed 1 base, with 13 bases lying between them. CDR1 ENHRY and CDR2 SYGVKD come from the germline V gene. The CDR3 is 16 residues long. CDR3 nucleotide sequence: TGTGCCATCAGTGATCAGGTAGCGTCGGCCAAAAACATTCAGTACTTC. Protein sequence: CAISDQVASAKNIQYF.

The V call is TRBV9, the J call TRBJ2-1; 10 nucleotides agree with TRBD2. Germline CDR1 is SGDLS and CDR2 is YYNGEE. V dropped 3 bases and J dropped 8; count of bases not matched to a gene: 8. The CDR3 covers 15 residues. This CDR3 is CASSARSGGAHEQFF. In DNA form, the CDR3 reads TGTGCCAGCAGCGCCAGGAGCGGGGGGGCACATGAGCAGTTCTTC.

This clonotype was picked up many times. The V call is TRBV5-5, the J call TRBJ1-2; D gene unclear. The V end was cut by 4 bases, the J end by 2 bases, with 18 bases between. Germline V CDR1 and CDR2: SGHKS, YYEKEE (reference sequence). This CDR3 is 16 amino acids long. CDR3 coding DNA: TGTGCCAGCAGCCCGGATAGGATACAGCCGAACTATGGCTACACCTTC. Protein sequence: CASSPDRIQPNYGYTF.

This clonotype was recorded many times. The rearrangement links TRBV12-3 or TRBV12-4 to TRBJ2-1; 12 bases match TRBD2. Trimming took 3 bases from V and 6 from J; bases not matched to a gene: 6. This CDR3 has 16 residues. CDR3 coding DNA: TGTGCCAGCAGTTTCCGGACTAGCGGGGAGATCAATGAGCAGTTCTTC. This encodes CASSFRTSGEINEQFF.